This TCR beta chain was recorded in a study of T cell responses to AZD1222 COVID-19 vaccine. Sequencing was performed with immunoSEQ multiplex PCR; in TCRdb, only in-frame clones are kept and a portion is missing. Of 100,000 to 150,000 clones listed, roughly nine tenths are singletons. CDR1 is SEHNR, CDR2 FQNEAQ, per germline (reference sequence). The CDR3 sequence is 15 residues long. Between the trimmed V and J ends, which lost 4 bases and 6 bases, there was a span of 16 bases. About this clone: No antigen is known for it.

Study-wide points: Clonal diversity was possibly underestimated, and the donors were mostly white British, with more females.

This sequence originates from an adult in good health. The specimen comprised peripheral blood, sampled on day 0 of AZD1222 vaccination. The chain carries TRBV7-9 and TRBJ2-1, with a tentative D call TRBD2 (7 bases). The CDR3 spells CASSSYRGALNEQFF. The CDR3 bases are TGTGCCAGCAGCTCATACCGGGGGGCTCTCAATGAGCAGTTCTTC.